This entry is about one TCR beta chain. The sample comes from a study of shared clonotypes between healthy human individuals. This CDR3 contains 14 residues. The germline V gene has CDR1 SGDLS and CDR2 YYNGEE. V dropped 3 bases and J dropped 3; count of bases not matched to a gene: 5. Only Caucasian adults living in Nashville, Tennessee made up the donor group. Assay execution took place at the deep level. Generated by immunoSEQ multiplex PCR, the TCRdb table keeps only in-frame clones and is missing some. This sample carries about 1,500,000 clones, around 97% of them seen once, and the ten largest clones take roughly 1.2%.

The sequenced sample was naive CD4+ T cells sorted from blood. Described subset: CD45RA+ positively selected. The chain joins TRBV9 to TRBJ1-2, with TRBD1 identical over 7 bases. The TCR originated in a man aged 25-40 years in good health. The CDR3 protein is CASSARQGDYGYTF. CDR3 DNA: TGTGCCAGCAGCGCTCGACAGGGCGACTATGGCTACACCTTC.